One and the same sample provided the 28 T cell receptor beta chains below, sequenced in a study of cytomegalovirus exposure and HLA in healthy donors (dated by TCRdb to 2016 to 2017). Library preparation was by the immunoSEQ multiplex PCR assay. For the multiplex PCR, a mixture combining 60 forward primers for TCR Vbeta segments and 13 reverse primers for TCR Jbeta segments was used. Drawn from immuneACCESS, this table holds only the in-frame rearrangements with V and J called that TCRdb kept. Clones are partly lost; checked studies trace under half to an unresolved V gene and leave the rest unexplained. This sample lists 150,000 to 200,000 clones; about 75% were detected once. The top ten clones comprise roughly 8% of the sample. The specimen was PBMCs. The receptors stem from a woman in her thirties or forties in good health and CMV-seropositive.

The chain couples TRBV14 to TRBJ2-7; TRBD2 agrees at 8 bases. This CDR3 comprises 15 residues. With V trimmed by 3 bases and J by 3 bases, 7 bases remained unmatched. Germline CDR1 and CDR2: SGHDN and FVKESK. CDR3 amino acids: CASSQLLAGIYEQYF. CDR3 coding DNA: TGTGCCAGCAGCCAGTTATTAGCGGGGATCTACGAGCAGTACTTC.

This clone appeared once. The chain uses TRBV2 and TRBJ2-7, with D maybe TRBD2 (5 bases). V was pared by 6 bases and J by 3 bases, with 15 bases between. The germline gives CDR1 SNHLY, CDR2 FYNNEI. This CDR3 has 14 amino acids. CDR3 sequence: CASRERSNHYEQYF. The CDR3, as DNA: TGTGCCAGCAGGGAGCGGTCCAACCACTACGAGCAGTACTTC.

The count of this clone is one. This sequence joins TRBV6-6 and TRBJ2-3; D perhaps matches TRBD2 (5 bases). Deletions cut 8 bases from V and 3 bases from J, with 9 bases between. CDR1 MNHNY and CDR2 SVGAGI come from the germline V gene (reference sequence). The CDR3 contains 12 residues. The CDR3 here is CASEGGTDTQYF. The CDR3 DNA reads as TGTGCCAGCGAGGGTGGGACAGATACGCAGTATTTT.

The chain links TRBV4-1 to TRBJ2-1; TRBD2 agrees at 12 bases. Germline values: CDR1 MGHRA, CDR2 YSYEKL. The junction had 7 bases not matched to a gene; V was cut back by 4 bases and J by 9 bases. CDR3 size: 15 residues. The chain's CDR3 is CASSPGTSGRIEQFF. The CDR3 DNA is TGCGCCAGCAGCCCAGGTACTAGCGGGAGGATTGAGCAGTTCTTC.

The V and J genes are TRBV14 and TRBJ1-2; 8 nucleotides match TRBD1. The length of the CDR3 is 15 residues. Trimming took 0 bases from V and 8 from J; bases not matched to a gene: 8. CDR1 is SGHDN, CDR2 FVKESK, per germline. CDR3 DNA sequence: TGTGCCAGCAGCCAAGAGGAGACAGGGGTGGGCGGCTACACCTTC. Translating gives CASSQEETGVGGYTF.

The chain employs TRBV11-3 and TRBJ2-4; D is undetermined. The germline gives CDR1 SGHNT, CDR2 YENEEA. This CDR3 spans 14 amino acids. Trimming took off 6 bases at V and 3 bases at J, with 12 bases between the two ends. CDR3 residues: CASSQSGGKNIQYF. The CDR3 bases are TGTGCCAGCAGTCAAAGTGGCGGCAAAAACATTCAGTACTTC.

The rearrangement uses TRBV19 and TRBJ2-7, with 8 bases lining up with TRBD1. The CDR3 extends over 14 amino acids. The ends lost 6 bases at V and 6 bases at J; junction bases unmatched: 10. Germline-derived CDR1 and CDR2 are LNHDA and SQIVND (reference sequence). CDR3 sequence (DNA): TGTGCCAGTAGCCAGAGGACAGGGCAGGGCGAGCAGTACTTC. Translated: CASSQRTGQGEQYF.

V gene TRBV6-5 combines with J gene TRBJ2-1; a weak D match, TRBD2 (5 bases). The CDR3 is made up of 14 amino acids. Germline CDR1 MNHEY, CDR2 SVGAGI. V shed 8 bases and J shed 8 bases, with 19 bases lying between them. The DNA for the CDR3 is TGTGCCAGCCAGTTAGGAGGCAGCATCGATGAGCAGTTCTTC. It specifies CASQLGGSIDEQFF.

This chain links TRBV19 with TRBJ1-1; no definite D call. Trimming pared 4 bases from V and 1 base from J, leaving 7 bases between. CDR1 is LNHDA, CDR2 SQIVND, per germline (reference sequence). The CDR3 runs 13 residues. The CDR3 is CASSTRQNTEAFF. Written as DNA, the CDR3 is TGTGCCAGTAGTACGCGACAGAACACTGAAGCTTTCTTT. The entire variable domain, with the rest obtained from reference TRBV19 and TRBJ1-1, is as follows: DGGITQSPKYLFRKEGQNVTLSCEQNLNHDAMYWYRQDPGQGLRLIYYSQIVNDFQKGDIAEGYSVSREKKESFPLTVTSAQKNPTAFYLCASSTRQNTEAFFGQGTRLTVV.

This clone has only a few counts. V gene TRBV9 combines with J gene TRBJ2-7; 13 nucleotides line up with TRBD2. CDR3 length: 15 residues. Trimming cost V 4 bases and J 6 bases; bases outside gene matches: 7. From germline, CDR1 is SGDLS and CDR2 YYNGEE. Here the CDR3 reads CASSSTGTSGAEQYF. CDR3 bases: TGTGCCAGCAGCTCAACCGGGACTAGCGGGGCCGAGCAGTACTTC.

J is TRBJ2-7 and V is TRBV7-9, with TRBD1 identical over 10 bases. Germline CDR1 reads SEHNR; CDR2 reads FQNEAQ (reference sequence). V shed 5 bases, J shed 5 bases, and the junction held 6 bases outside the gene matches. The CDR3 spans 14 residues. CDR3: CASSPGTGAHEQYF. The CDR3 DNA is TGTGCCAGCAGCCCCGGGACAGGGGCCCACGAGCAGTACTTC.

This rearrangement joins TRBV27 to TRBJ1-1; D ambiguous. V dropped 3 bases and J dropped 3 bases, with 8 bases sitting between them. Germline CDR1 MNHEY, CDR2 SMNVEV (reference sequence). This CDR3 region has 13 residues. CDR3 coding DNA: TGTGCCAGCAGTTTCTTCGTCGACACTGAAGCTTTCTTT. Amino acids: CASSFFVDTEAFF.

This chain uses TRBV11-2 with TRBJ2-2; tentatively, D is TRBD1 (6 bases). V lost 6 bases and J 3 bases, leaving 14 bases between the germline ends. CDR3 size: 15 residues. From germline, CDR1 is SGHAT and CDR2 FQNNGV. CDR3 bases: TGTGCCAGCAGGGTTAGGGGGAAGGACACCGGGGAGCTGTTTTTT. Its translation is CASRVRGKDTGELFF.

This sequence joins TRBV6-6 and TRBJ1-1; 8 positions match TRBD1. Per germline, CDR1 MNHNY and CDR2 SVGAGI (reference sequence). V lost 0 bases to trimming and J lost 9 bases; unmatched junction nucleotides: 12. The CDR3 runs 16 residues. Written as DNA, the CDR3 is TGTGCCAGCAGTTACTCGCAGGGGGCAATTTCACGGCAAGCTTTCTTT. It is translated as CASSYSQGAISRQAFF.

The chain has TRBV7-3 and TRBJ2-3, with 10 bases fitting TRBD2. CDR3 length equals 15 residues. The trim removed 5 bases at V and 3 bases at J, leaving 5 bases unmatched. Germline values: CDR1 SGHTA, CDR2 FQGTGA. The CDR3 is CASSERAGGTDTQYF. CDR3 DNA sequence: TGTGCCAGCAGCGAAAGAGCGGGAGGGACAGATACGCAGTATTTT.

This rearrangement joins TRBV19 to TRBJ2-3, with D possibly TRBD2 on 6 matching bases. Germline values: CDR1 LNHDA, CDR2 SQIVND (reference sequence). The CDR3 totals 16 residues. V lost 3 bases and J lost 0, with 13 bases in between. The CDR3 DNA follows: TGTGCCAGTAGTATCTCGGGTAGCGGTAGCACAGATACGCAGTATTTT. Its translation: CASSISGSGSTDTQYF.

This clone was seen a handful of times. The chain is built from TRBV28 and TRBJ2-1, with a possible D match to TRBD2 (5 bases). The CDR3 spans 16 residues. Germline V CDR1 and CDR2: MDHEN, SYDVKM. The ends were cut back, 4 bases at V and 4 bases at J, with 17 bases in the middle. The CDR3 region has the DNA TGTGCCAGCAGTTATCTCACTAGGAACTTTTACAATGAGCAGTTCTTC. This sequence encodes CASSYLTRNFYNEQFF.

The chain joins TRBV6-1 to TRBJ1-5; the match to TRBD1 covers 11 bases. CDR3 size: 20 residues. V was pared by 2 bases and J by 4 bases, with 16 bases of the junction left unmatched. Germline V gene data show CDR1 as MNHNS and CDR2 as SASEGT. The CDR3 spells CASSEWGRTGGVWGNQPQHF. The CDR3 nucleotides read TGTGCCAGCAGTGAATGGGGTAGGACAGGGGGCGTTTGGGGAAATCAGCCCCAGCATTTT.

This clone was counted once. The chain joins TRBV28 to TRBJ1-5, with D perhaps TRBD1 (5 bases). Germline V gene sequence: CDR1 MDHEN, CDR2 SYDVKM. V was shortened by 4 bases and J by 7 bases, with 17 bases between the two germline ends. This CDR3 comprises 15 residues. CDR3 DNA: TGTGCCAGCAGTTACACTGGACCCGGGGGGCAGCCCCAGCATTTT. Residues: CASSYTGPGGQPQHF.

The chain links TRBV11-1 to TRBJ2-5; D is unresolved. Trimming stripped 5 bases from V and 5 bases from J, with 12 bases between. Germline loops: CDR1 SGHAT, CDR2 FQDESV (reference sequence). The CDR3 covers 13 residues. CDR3 DNA: TGTGCCAGCAGCCTCCTCGACACGGAGACCCAGTACTTC. Its protein is CASSLLDTETQYF. The whole variable domain, filled in from reference TRBV11-1 and TRBJ2-5, reads EAEVAQSPRYKITEKSQAVAFWCDPISGHATLYWYRQILGQGPELLVQFQDESVVDDSQLPKDRFSAERLKGVDSTLKIQPAELGDSAMYLCASSLLDTETQYFGPGTRLLVL.

This rearrangement joins TRBV7-9 to TRBJ1-1, with D maybe TRBD1 (5 bases). This CDR3 contains 14 residues. Trimming stripped 0 bases from V and 1 base from J, with 6 bases between. CDR1 and CDR2 (germline): SEHNR, FQNEAQ (reference sequence). The CDR3 DNA reads as TGTGCCAGCAGCTTAGCCGGACAGAACACTGAAGCTTTCTTT. This translates into CASSLAGQNTEAFF.

The chain employs TRBV5-1 and TRBJ2-5; the match to TRBD2 covers 10 bases. V shed 0 bases and J 5 bases; nucleotides not matched to a gene: 10. The germline V gene has CDR1 SGHRS and CDR2 YFSETQ. This CDR3 is 17 amino acids long. The CDR3 protein is CASSLVLAGETGETQYF. CDR3 bases: TGCGCCAGCAGCTTGGTTCTAGCGGGAGAGACGGGGGAGACCCAGTACTTC.

V gene TRBV11-2 combines with J gene TRBJ1-3, with TRBD1 as a possible D gene (6 bases). V was cut by 5 bases and J by 4 bases, with 9 bases left in between. Germline CDR1 reads SGHAT; CDR2 reads FQNNGV. This CDR3 has 13 amino acids. The CDR3 bases are TGTGCCAGCAGCCCCGACAGGGGAAACACCATATATTTT. Translated: CASSPDRGNTIYF.

The chain combines TRBV6-6 with TRBJ2-3; D is uncertain. This CDR3 contains 11 residues. Germline CDR1 reads MNHNY; CDR2 reads SVGAGI (reference sequence). Trimming shortened V by 7 bases and J by 0 bases, and 2 bases separated the two germline ends. As DNA, the CDR3 is TGTGCCAGCACTAGCACAGATACGCAGTATTTT. Translating gives CASTSTDTQYF.

This clone has only one observation. The rearrangement links TRBV9 to TRBJ2-1; maybe TRBD1 (5 bases). V dropped 4 bases and J dropped 16 bases, with 18 bases sitting between them. CDR3 length equals 12 residues. Germline V gene data show CDR1 as SGDLS and CDR2 as YYNGEE. The CDR3 region has the DNA TGTGCCAGCAGCCCCAGTGGGGCCCGCCCCTTCTTC. Protein product: CASSPSGARPFF. The full variable domain, rest sourced from reference TRBV9 and TRBJ2-1, is DSGVTQTPKHLITATGQRVTLRCSPRSGDLSVYWYQQSLDQGLQFLIQYYNGEERAKGNILERFSAQQFPDLHSELNLSSLELGDSALYFCASSPSGARPFFGPGTRLTVL.

To note about this clone: Relative to the germline gene, one junction end is altered; a read error may explain this. This chain uses TRBV15 with TRBJ1-4; D is possibly TRBD1 (6 bases). There are 15 residues in the CDR3. Germline V gives CDR1 LNHNV, CDR2 YYDKDF (reference sequence). CDR3 sequence reads: CATSRGAGFNENLFF. CDR3 sequence (DNA): TGTGCCACCAGCCGGGGGGCAGGCTTTAATGAAAACCTGTTTTTT. Combining the CDR3 with reference TRBV15 and TRBJ1-4 gives the whole variable domain DAMVIQNPRYQVTQFGKPVTLSCSQTLNHNVMYWYQQKSSQAPKLLFHYYDKDFNNEADTPDNFQSRRPNTSFCFLDIRSPGLGDTAMYLCATSRGAGFNENLFFGSGTQLSVL.

This chain joins TRBV6-4 and TRBJ1-1, with 7 nucleotides matching TRBD1. The germline V gene encodes CDR1 MRHNA and CDR2 SNTAGT. With V trimmed by 6 bases and J by 1 base, 2 bases remained unmatched. This CDR3 contains 13 residues. This CDR3 reads CASRGQTNTEAFF. The CDR3 DNA follows: TGTGCCAGCAGGGGACAGACGAACACTGAAGCTTTCTTT.

Points on this clone: The junction departs from the called germline gene at one end, perhaps through a read error. V is TRBV7-9 and J is TRBJ2-1; weak D call: TRBD2 (7 bases). CDR3 size: 18 residues. Germline lookup yields CDR1 SEHNR and CDR2 FQNEAQ (reference sequence). The chain's CDR3 is CSSSPILRTGRGNNEQFF. The DNA for the CDR3 is TGTTCCAGCAGCCCTATTCTCCGTACAGGGAGGGGGAACAATGAGCAGTTCTTC.